This T cell receptor beta chain was found in a study of cytomegalovirus exposure and HLA in healthy donors. The primer mix had 60 Vbeta and 13 Jbeta primers. Libraries were prepared by immunoSEQ multiplex PCR; TCRdb keeps only in-frame clonotypes and omits some of them. This repertoire shows 150,000 or so clones, around 75% found once; its top ten account for under 2%. The V gene's germline CDR1 is MGHRA and CDR2 YSYEKL. The CDR3 consists of 16 residues. The V end was cut by 4 bases, the J end by 0 bases, with 13 bases between. This sequence originates from a woman aged 18-29 years in good health and CMV-seronegative. Source material: PBMCs. The chain combines TRBV4-1 with TRBJ2-1, with D possibly being TRBD2 (5 bases). DNA of the CDR3: TGCGCCAGCAGCCCCCGAAAGCGGAGCTCCTACAATGAGCAGTTCTTC. This translates into CASSPRKRSSYNEQFF.